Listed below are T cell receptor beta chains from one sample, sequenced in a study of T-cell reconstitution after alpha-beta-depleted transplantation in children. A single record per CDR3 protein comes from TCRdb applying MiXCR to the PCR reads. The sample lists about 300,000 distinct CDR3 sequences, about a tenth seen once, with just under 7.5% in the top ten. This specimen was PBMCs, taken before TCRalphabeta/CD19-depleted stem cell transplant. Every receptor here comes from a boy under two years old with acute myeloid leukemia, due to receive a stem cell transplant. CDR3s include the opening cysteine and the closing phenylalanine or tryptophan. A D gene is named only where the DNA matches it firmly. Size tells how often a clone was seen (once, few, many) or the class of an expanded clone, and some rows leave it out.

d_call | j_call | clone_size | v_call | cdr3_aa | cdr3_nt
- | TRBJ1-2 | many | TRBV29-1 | CSVVEGYGYTF | TGCAGCGTTGTCGAAGGGTATGGCTACACCTTC
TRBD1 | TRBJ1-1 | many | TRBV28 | CASSLYRWTGNTEAFF | TGTGCCAGCAGTTTATACCGCTGGACAGGGAACACTGAAGCTTTCTTT
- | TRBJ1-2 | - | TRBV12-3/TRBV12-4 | CASSLRAYGYTF | TGTGCCAGCAGCTTAAGGGCCTATGGCTACACCTTC
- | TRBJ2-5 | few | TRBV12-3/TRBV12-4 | CASSLGEGGSQETQYF | TGTGCCAGCAGTTTGGGAGAGGGGGGCTCCCAAGAGACCCAGTACTTC
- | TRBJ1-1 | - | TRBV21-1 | CASTMVGMNTEAFF | TGTGCCAGCACCATGGTGGGTATGAACACTGAAGCTTTCTTT
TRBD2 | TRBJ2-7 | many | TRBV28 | CASRPAKAGYYEQYF | TGTGCCAGCAGACCAGCCAAAGCGGGATACTACGAGCAGTACTTC
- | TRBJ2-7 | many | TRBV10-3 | CAISESSSYEQYF | TGTGCCATCAGTGAGTCAAGCTCCTACGAGCAGTACTTC
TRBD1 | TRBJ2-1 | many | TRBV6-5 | CASSYGTGGEQFF | TGTGCCAGCAGTTACGGGACAGGGGGCGAACAGTTCTTC
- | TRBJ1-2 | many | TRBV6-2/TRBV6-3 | CASSSRGGPNYGYTF | TGTGCCAGCAGCTCCCGAGGAGGGCCTAACTATGGCTACACCTTC
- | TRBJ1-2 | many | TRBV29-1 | CSVEDMGSYGYTF | TGCAGCGTTGAAGATATGGGGAGCTATGGCTACACCTTC
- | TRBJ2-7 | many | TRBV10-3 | CAISGRRGTSYEQYF | TGTGCCATCAGTGGACGCCGCGGGACCTCCTACGAGCAGTACTTC
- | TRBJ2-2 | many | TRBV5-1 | CASSLGQFLTGELFF | TGCGCCAGCAGCTTAGGGCAGTTTCTCACCGGGGAGCTGTTTTTT
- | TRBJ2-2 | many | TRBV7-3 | CASSFSGTGELFF | TGTGCCAGCAGCTTTTCGGGAACCGGGGAGCTGTTTTTT
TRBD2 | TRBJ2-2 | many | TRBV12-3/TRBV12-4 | CASSSTSGGLTGELFF | TGTGCCAGCAGTTCAACTAGCGGGGGATTGACCGGGGAGCTGTTTTTT
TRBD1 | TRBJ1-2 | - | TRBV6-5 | CASSYRTGGNYGYTF | TGTGCCAGCAGTTACCGGACAGGCGGAAACTATGGCTACACCTTC
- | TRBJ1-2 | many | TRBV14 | CASSRDLGRSPNRYGYTF | TGTGCCAGCAGCCGAGATTTAGGGCGCAGCCCTAACCGTTATGGCTACACCTTC
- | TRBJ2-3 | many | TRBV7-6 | CASSPRRDTQYF | TGTGCCAGCAGCCCTCGGAGAGATACGCAGTATTTT
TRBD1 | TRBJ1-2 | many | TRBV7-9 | CASSSRTGPAWGGYTF | TGTGCCAGCAGCTCAAGGACAGGGCCAGCTTGGGGTGGCTACACCTTC
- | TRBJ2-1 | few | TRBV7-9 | CASSFPGVGLNEQFF | TGTGCCAGCAGCTTTCCGGGAGTAGGGCTTAATGAGCAGTTCTTC
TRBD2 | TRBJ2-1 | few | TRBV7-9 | CASSFPFGTSGDEQFF | TGTGCCAGCAGCTTCCCGTTCGGGACTAGCGGGGATGAGCAGTTCTTC
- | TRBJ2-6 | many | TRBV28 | CAIGASGANVLTF | TGCGCGATCGGGGCCTCTGGGGCCAACGTCCTGACTTTC
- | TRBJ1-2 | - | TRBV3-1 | CASSQERHHYGYTF | TGTGCCAGCAGCCAAGAGCGCCACCACTATGGCTACACCTTC
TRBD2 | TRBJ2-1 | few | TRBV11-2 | CASSPALGLGGPTNEQFF | TGTGCCAGCAGCCCCGCCTTAGGTTTGGGAGGGCCGACCAATGAGCAGTTCTTC
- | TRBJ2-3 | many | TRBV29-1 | CSVGHFRVSSTDTQYF | TGCAGCGTTGGACATTTTAGGGTTTCTAGCACAGATACGCAGTATTTT
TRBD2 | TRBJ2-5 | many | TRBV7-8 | CASIVAGGGAWETQYF | TGTGCCAGCATCGTGGCGGGCGGGGGGGCCTGGGAGACCCAGTACTTC
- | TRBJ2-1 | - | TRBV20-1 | CSAGKRTSPYSGGNEQFF | TGCAGTGCTGGGAAGCGGACTAGCCCCTACTCAGGGGGCAATGAGCAGTTCTTC
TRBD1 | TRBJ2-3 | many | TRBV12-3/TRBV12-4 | CASSRPGQGLNTQYF | TGTGCCAGCAGCCGCCCGGGACAGGGGCTTAATACGCAGTATTTT
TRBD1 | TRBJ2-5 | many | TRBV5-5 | CASSSYPVNRGETQYF | TGTGCCAGCAGCTCCTACCCGGTCAACAGGGGAGAGACCCAGTACTTC
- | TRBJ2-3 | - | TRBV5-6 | CASSSPPHTDTQYF | TGTGCCAGCAGCTCCCCACCCCACACAGATACGCAGTATTTT
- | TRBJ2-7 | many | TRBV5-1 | CASSLTGFNEQYF | TGCGCCAGCAGCTTAACAGGGTTCAACGAGCAGTACTTC
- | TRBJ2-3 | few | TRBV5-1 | CASSLGHSTDTQYF | TGCGCCAGCAGCTTGGGACACAGCACAGATACGCAGTATTTT